The 23 T cell receptor beta chains listed next were all sequenced from one sample in a study of human T cells and chemical hapten exposure. Time point defined: patch test 3, about 24 weeks after DPC sensitization. The sample's treatment: therapeutic diphenylcyclopropenone sensitization with weekly scalp DPC. From the RACE reads, TCRdb called clonotypes with MiXCR, one entry per CDR3 protein. The repertoire holds about 110,000 distinct CDR3 sequences, 30% to 35% seen once, with roughly 3% in the top ten. Sequences were derived from whole blood, sampled in connection with sensitization to the hapten diphenylcyclopropenone (DPC). These receptors were obtained from a man aged 40-50 years with alopecia areata. Some clones in this sample may be carry-over from other donors' samples.

The chain employs TRBV12-3 or TRBV12-4 and TRBJ2-3; TRBD2 agrees at 10 bases. With V trimmed by 4 bases and J by 1 base, 2 bases remained unmatched. This CDR3 is built from 15 residues. CDR3 bases: TGTGCCAGCAGTTGGACTAGCGGTGGCACAGATACGCAGTATTTT. Residues: CASSWTSGGTDTQYF.

The V gene is TRBV5-1, the J gene TRBJ1-6; 9 bases map to TRBD1. The CDR3 has 20 amino acids. The V gene end was trimmed by 3 bases and the J gene end by 9 bases; junction bases not matched to a gene: 22. The germline gives CDR1 SGHRS, CDR2 YFSETQ. The CDR3 is CASSSKTGTGIFQLRSPLHF. CDR3 DNA sequence: TGCGCCAGCAGCTCTAAGACCGGGACAGGGATTTTTCAACTGCGTTCACCCCTCCACTTT. The full variable domain, with the rest looked up from reference TRBV5-1 and TRBJ1-6, is KAGVTQTPRYLIKTRGQQVTLSCSPISGHRSVSWYQQTPGQGLQFLFEYFSETQRNKGNFPGRFSGRQFSNSRSEMNVSTLELGDSALYLCASSSKTGTGIFQLRSPLHFGNGTRLTVT.

This clonotype was detected only a few times. The rearrangement uses TRBV6-2 or TRBV6-3 and TRBJ2-7; perhaps TRBD2 as D (5 bases). The CDR3 extends over 14 amino acids. The germline V and J ends were trimmed by 5 bases and 4 bases, with 15 bases remaining between them. From germline, CDR1 is MNHEY and CDR2 SVGEGT. This chain's CDR3 is CASSQRDYPYEQYV. CDR3 nucleotide sequence: TGTGCCAGCAGTCAACGTGACTATCCATACGAGCAGTACGTC.

This chain uses TRBV7-2 with TRBJ2-3, with D tentatively TRBD2 (5 bases). The V gene lost 1 base and the J gene lost 6 bases, with 14 bases spanning the gap. CDR1 is SGHTA, CDR2 FQGNSA, per germline. The CDR3 has 15 amino acids. The CDR3 coding sequence is TGTGCCAGCAGCTTAGAAGGACTTGAGTGGGATACGCAGTATTTT. It is translated as CASSLEGLEWDTQYF. Full variable domain (missing parts from reference TRBV7-2 and TRBJ2-3): GAGVSQSPSNKVTEKGKDVELRCDPISGHTALYWYRQSLGQGLEFLIYFQGNSAPDKSGLPSDRFSAERTGGSVSTLTIQRTQQEDSAVYLCASSLEGLEWDTQYFGPGTRLTVL.

This chain joins TRBV20-1 and TRBJ2-7; 7 bases agree with TRBD2. The CDR3 consists of 14 residues. Germline values: CDR1 DFQATT, CDR2 SNEGSKA (reference sequence). Unmatched junction bases numbered 14, after V lost 6 bases and J lost 6 bases. CDR3 sequence reads: CSATWGSSGPEQYF. CDR3 sequence (DNA): TGCAGTGCGACCTGGGGGTCTAGCGGTCCCGAGCAGTACTTC.

V is TRBV12-3 or TRBV12-4 and J is TRBJ2-4; D is possibly TRBD1 (5 bases). This CDR3 contains 15 residues. V was pared by 6 bases and J by 5 bases, with 17 bases between. As DNA, the CDR3 is TGTGCCAGCAGCCCGCTAAAGGGGTGGCAAAACATTCAGTACTTC. Its translation is CASSPLKGWQNIQYF.

This clonotype was seen a handful of times. The chain uses TRBV6-2 or TRBV6-3 and TRBJ1-5; no reliable D call. This CDR3 is built from 15 residues. CDR1 and CDR2 (germline): MNHEY, SVGEGT. Deletions cut 1 base from V and 5 bases from J, with 12 bases between. The CDR3 region is CASSYFGRADQPQHF. The CDR3 coding sequence is TGTGCCAGCAGTTACTTCGGACGGGCCGATCAGCCCCAGCATTTT.

The chain is built from TRBV6-2 or TRBV6-3 and TRBJ1-2; D not resolved. CDR3 length: 13 amino acids. The germline V gene encodes CDR1 MNHEY and CDR2 SVGEGT. Trimming shortened V by 4 bases and J by 4 bases, and 10 bases separated the two germline ends. This chain's CDR3 is CASSLSASYGYTF. In nucleotides, the CDR3 is TGTGCCAGCAGTTTATCAGCGTCCTATGGCTACACCTTC.

There are a few counts of this clonotype. The chain is built from TRBV13 and TRBJ2-3; tentative D call: TRBD2 (5 bases). Deletions cut 2 bases from V and 2 bases from J, with 11 bases between. Germline V CDR1 and CDR2: PRHDT, FYEKMQ (reference sequence). The CDR3 runs to 15 residues. The CDR3 loop reads CASSLSAVFTDTQYF. DNA of the CDR3: TGTGCCAGCAGCTTATCAGCGGTTTTCACAGATACGCAGTATTTT.

The V gene is TRBV30, the J gene TRBJ2-3; TRBD2 agrees at 13 bases. Germline V gene lookup returns CDR1 GTSNPN and CDR2 SVGIG (reference sequence). CDR3 length: 15 residues. The V segment lost 5 bases and the J segment 3 bases; nucleotides outside the gene matches: 5. The CDR3 sequence: CAWSGTSGVTDTQYF. CDR3 nucleotide sequence: TGTGCCTGGTCGGGGACTAGCGGGGTGACAGATACGCAGTATTTT.

The chain couples TRBV15 to TRBJ2-7, with no clear D. Trimming cost V 0 bases and J 6 bases, with 18 bases left between them. CDR3 length equals 16 residues. Germline V gene data show CDR1 as LNHNV and CDR2 as YYDKDF (reference sequence). The CDR3 reads CATSRDKKLGISEQYF. CDR3 coding DNA: TGTGCCACCAGCAGAGATAAGAAATTAGGGATCTCCGAGCAGTACTTC.

The chain employs TRBV12-3 or TRBV12-4 and TRBJ2-7; 8 bases are a match to TRBD1. With 6 bases clipped from V and 3 bases from J, the junction kept 10 bases outside the gene matches. This CDR3 spans 15 amino acids. CDR3 region: CASSETPTGVYEQYF. The CDR3 bases are TGTGCCAGCAGCGAGACCCCGACAGGGGTCTACGAGCAGTACTTC.

The rearrangement joins TRBV19 to TRBJ2-1; TRBD2 agrees at 7 bases. The J segment lost 0 bases and the V segment lost 5 bases, leaving 16 bases of the junction unmatched. The germline gives CDR1 LNHDA, CDR2 SQIVND (reference sequence). The length of the CDR3 is 19 residues. The CDR3 sequence: CASSFLGGSGLSSYNEQFF. The CDR3 DNA reads as TGTGCCAGTAGTTTCCTGGGGGGTAGCGGGTTGAGCTCCTACAATGAGCAGTTCTTC.

This clonotype was counted a few times. This chain connects TRBV29-1 to TRBJ2-1, with a possible D match to TRBD1 (7 bases). The CDR3 length is 15 residues. V lost 0 bases and J 3 bases, leaving 12 bases between the germline ends. The germline V gene encodes CDR1 SQVTM and CDR2 ANQGSEA. CDR3 amino acids: CSVEEGGGFYNEQFF. The CDR3 DNA reads as TGCAGCGTTGAAGAAGGAGGGGGCTTCTACAATGAGCAGTTCTTC.

This clonotype was picked up a small number of times. The chain combines TRBV9 with TRBJ2-3, with 10 bases aligning to TRBD2. CDR1 and CDR2 (germline): SGDLS, YYNGEE. Trimming at V came to 0 bases and at J to 4 bases, leaving 11 bases not matched to a gene. The CDR3 extends over 18 amino acids. CDR3 protein: CASSVAKREGRMSDTQYF. The CDR3 coding sequence is TGTGCCAGCAGCGTAGCGAAGCGGGAGGGCCGGATGTCAGATACGCAGTATTTT. Full variable domain (remainder filled in from reference TRBV9 and TRBJ2-3): DSGVTQTPKHLITATGQRVTLRCSPRSGDLSVYWYQQSLDQGLQFLIQYYNGEERAKGNILERFSAQQFPDLHSELNLSSLELGDSALYFCASSVAKREGRMSDTQYFGPGTRLTVL.

This clonotype was observed a few times. The rearrangement uses TRBV3-1 and TRBJ2-1; the D gene is possibly TRBD1 (6 bases). V was trimmed by 6 bases and J by 0 bases, leaving 15 bases between them. Looked up from germline, CDR1 is LGHDT and CDR2 is YNNKEL (reference sequence). This CDR3 comprises 16 residues. CDR3 bases: TGTGCCAGCAGGTCAGGGGCGTACAGCTCCTACAATGAGCAGTTCTTC. Amino acid sequence: CASRSGAYSSYNEQFF.

The chain couples TRBV9 to TRBJ2-1; D could derive from TRBD1 or TRBD2 (5 bases each). Germline CDR1 is SGDLS and CDR2 is YYNGEE. Trimming left V 4 bases short and J 0 bases short, with 17 bases between. The CDR3 is made up of 17 amino acids. The CDR3 is CASSPYQGPSSYNEQFF. The DNA for the CDR3 is TGTGCCAGCAGCCCTTACCAGGGACCTTCCTCCTACAATGAGCAGTTCTTC.

V gene TRBV6-1 combines with J gene TRBJ2-7; 7 positions agree with TRBD1. The V gene end was trimmed by 5 bases and the J gene end by 6 bases; junction bases not matched to a gene: 1. The CDR3 covers 11 residues. Germline V lookup: CDR1 MNHNS, CDR2 SASEGT. DNA of the CDR3: TGTGCCAGCAGTTCAGGGGGCGAGCAGTACGTC. Residues: CASSSGGEQYV.

This clonotype was counted only a few times. This chain uses TRBV6-5 with TRBJ2-3; 9 bases line up with TRBD2. J lost 2 bases, V lost 0 bases, and 3 bases had no gene match. The V gene's germline CDR1 is MNHEY and CDR2 SVGAGI. The CDR3 consists of 16 residues. As DNA, the CDR3 is TGTGCCAGCAGTTACTCTAGCGGGAGATCCACAGATACGCAGTATTTT. This sequence encodes CASSYSSGRSTDTQYF.

This clonotype was seen a few times. The rearrangement joins TRBV2 to TRBJ2-7, with D perhaps matching TRBD1 or TRBD2 (5 bases each). The germline V gene encodes CDR1 SNHLY and CDR2 FYNNEI. The CDR3 spans 13 residues. V was pared by 8 bases and J by 4 bases, with 15 bases between. The CDR3 bases are TGTGCCAGCCGGGACGACGGGCCTTACGAGCAGTACGTC. Translating gives CASRDDGPYEQYV.

This chain links TRBV6-1 with TRBJ2-7, with 12 nucleotides matching TRBD2. Germline V CDR1 and CDR2: MNHNS, SASEGT. The V and J ends lost 4 bases and 3 bases, in that order; junction bases with no gene match: 1. CDR3 length: 14 residues. The CDR3 DNA reads TGTGCCAGCAGTGGACTAGCGGGAGACTACGAGCAGTACTTC. Residues: CASSGLAGDYEQYF.

The chain links TRBV7-9 to TRBJ1-1, with a weak D call TRBD1 (5 bases). V was pared by 6 bases and J by 2 bases, with 13 bases between. The germline V gene has CDR1 SEHNR and CDR2 FQNEAQ (reference sequence). The CDR3 extends over 14 amino acids. The CDR3 nucleotides read TGTGCCAGCAGTGAGGGGAACATTAACACTGAAGCTTTCTTT. Protein: CASSEGNINTEAFF.

The chain uses TRBV13 and TRBJ1-5, with 9 bases identical to TRBD1. CDR1 and CDR2 from the germline V gene are PRHDT and FYEKMQ (reference sequence). V dropped 5 bases and J dropped 7; count of bases not matched to a gene: 3. The CDR3 sequence is 13 residues long. The CDR3 DNA sequence: TGTGCCAGCAGCACCGGGACAGGGCAGCCCCAGCATTTT. Residues: CASSTGTGQPQHF. The variable domain in full, completed from reference TRBV13 and TRBJ1-5, reads AAGVIQSPRHLIKEKRETATLKCYPIPRHDTVYWYQQGPGQDPQFLISFYEKMQSDKGSIPDRFSAQQFSDYHSELNMSSLELGDSALYFCASSTGTGQPQHFGDGTRLSIL.